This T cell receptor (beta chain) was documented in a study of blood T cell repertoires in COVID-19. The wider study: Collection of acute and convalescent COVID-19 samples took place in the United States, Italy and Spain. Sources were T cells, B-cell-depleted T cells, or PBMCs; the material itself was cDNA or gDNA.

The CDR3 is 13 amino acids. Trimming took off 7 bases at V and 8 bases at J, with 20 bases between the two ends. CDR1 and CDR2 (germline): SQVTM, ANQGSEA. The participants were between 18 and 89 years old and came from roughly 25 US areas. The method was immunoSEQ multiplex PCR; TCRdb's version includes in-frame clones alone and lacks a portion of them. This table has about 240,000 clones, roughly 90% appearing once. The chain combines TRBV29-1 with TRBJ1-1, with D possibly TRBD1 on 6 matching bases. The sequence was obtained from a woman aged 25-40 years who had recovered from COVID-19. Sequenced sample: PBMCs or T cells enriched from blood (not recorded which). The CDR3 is CSAEGDGTSEAFF. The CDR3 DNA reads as TGCAGCGCGGAGGGGGACGGAACATCGGAAGCTTTCTTT. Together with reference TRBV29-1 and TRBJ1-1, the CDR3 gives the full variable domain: SAVISQKPSRDICQRGTSLTIQCQVDSQVTMMFWYRQQPGQSLTLIATANQGSEATYESGFVIDKFPISRPNLTFSTLTVSNMSPEDSSIYLCSAEGDGTSEAFFGQGTRLTVV.